This TCR beta chain was recovered during a study of T cell repertoires in cytomegalovirus infection. A word on this clonotype: Its antigen remains unidentified.

V was pared by 5 bases and J by 9 bases, with 7 bases of the junction left unmatched. The CDR3 contains 14 residues. Germline lookup yields CDR1 SNHLY and CDR2 FYNNEI. TCRdb reprocessed the reads with MiXCR, giving one entry per CDR3 protein. Of hundreds of thousands of distinct CDR3 sequences in the sample, almost 30% were seen once. The rearrangement links TRBV2 to TRBJ1-6; 7 bases match TRBD1. The sample was cultured PBMCs, taken from culture after CMV antigen stimulation. The TCR sequence derives from a human donor in good health (CMV status not recorded). Some clones in this sample may be carry-over from other donors' samples. Here the CDR3 reads CASSQGVGGSPLHF. The CDR3 region has the DNA TGTGCCAGCAGTCAGGGGGTCGGGGGTTCACCCCTCCACTTT. The variable domain in full, completed from reference TRBV2 and TRBJ1-6, reads EPEVTQTPSHQVTQMGQEVILRCVPISNHLYFYWYRQILGQKVEFLVSFYNNEISEKSEIFDDQFSVERPDGSNFTLKIRSTKLEDSAMYFCASSQGVGGSPLHFGNGTRLTVT.